The rows below give T cell receptor beta chains drawn from one sample of a study of CD8+ T cells in alopecia areata. Profiling relied on immunoSEQ multiplex PCR, and the TCRdb table lists in-frame clones only, not all of them. The sample records 150,000 to 200,000 clones, 40% to 55% being singletons. The sample was CD8+ T cells sorted from blood, taken around week 54, from a patient treated with tofacitinib. The source of these receptors is a human donor with alopecia areata. CDR3s include the opening cysteine and the closing phenylalanine or tryptophan. The order of the fields is V gene, D gene, clone size, J gene, CDR3 protein, CDR3 DNA. D genes are given only for firm matches. Size tells how often a clone was seen (once, few, many) or the class of an expanded clone, and some rows leave it out.

V gene: TRBV5-1
D gene: -
clone size: -
J gene: TRBJ1-2
CDR3 protein: CASSLTENYGYTF
CDR3 DNA: TGCGCCAGCAGCTTGACAGAGAACTATGGCTACACCTTC

V gene: TRBV19
D gene: -
clone size: few
J gene: TRBJ2-1
CDR3 protein: CASSIRGIREQFF
CDR3 DNA: TGTGCCAGTAGTATTAGGGGAATTCGAGAGCAGTTCTTC

V gene: TRBV30
D gene: -
clone size: -
J gene: TRBJ1-1
CDR3 protein: CAWDLDGKGITEAFF
CDR3 DNA: TGTGCCTGGGACTTGGATGGGAAAGGTATCACTGAAGCTTTCTTT

V gene: TRBV10-3
D gene: -
clone size: -
J gene: TRBJ1-2
CDR3 protein: CAISTGADYGYTF
CDR3 DNA: TGTGCCATCAGTACCGGGGCCGATTATGGCTACACCTTC

V gene: TRBV7-2
D gene: -
clone size: -
J gene: TRBJ2-5
CDR3 protein: CASSKGEEWQETQYF
CDR3 DNA: TGTGCCAGCAGCAAGGGAGAGGAATGGCAAGAGACCCAGTACTTC

V gene: TRBV15
D gene: TRBD2
clone size: -
J gene: TRBJ2-7
CDR3 protein: CATSRARGEGSYEQYF
CDR3 DNA: TGTGCCACCAGCAGAGCTCGGGGGGAGGGATCCTACGAGCAGTACTTC

V gene: TRBV13
D gene: -
clone size: -
J gene: TRBJ2-7
CDR3 protein: CASSLSGGLYEQYF
CDR3 DNA: TGTGCCAGCAGCTTAAGTGGGGGGCTTTACGAGCAGTACTTC

V gene: TRBV19
D gene: -
clone size: -
J gene: TRBJ1-5
CDR3 protein: CASTPPDSNQPQHF
CDR3 DNA: TGTGCCAGTACCCCCCCGGACAGCAATCAGCCCCAGCATTTT

V gene: TRBV27
D gene: -
clone size: once
J gene: TRBJ1-5
CDR3 protein: CASSFRDSNQPQHF
CDR3 DNA: TGTGCCAGCAGTTTCCGGGATAGCAATCAGCCCCAGCATTTT

V gene: TRBV27
D gene: -
clone size: -
J gene: TRBJ2-7
CDR3 protein: CASSLSTPPYEQYF
CDR3 DNA: TGTGCCAGCAGTTTATCGACACCCCCCTACGAGCAGTACTTC

V gene: TRBV29-1
D gene: TRBD1
clone size: -
J gene: TRBJ2-3
CDR3 protein: CSVWGPTGESTDTQYF
CDR3 DNA: TGCAGCGTCTGGGGCCCGACAGGGGAAAGCACAGATACGCAGTATTTT

V gene: TRBV7-2
D gene: -
clone size: few
J gene: TRBJ2-2
CDR3 protein: CASSFGGQAGELFF
CDR3 DNA: TGTGCCAGCAGCTTTGGGGGGCAAGCCGGGGAGCTGTTTTTT

V gene: TRBV6-5
D gene: -
clone size: few
J gene: TRBJ2-5
CDR3 protein: CASSYTGLGETQYF
CDR3 DNA: TGTGCCAGCAGTTACACAGGATTAGGGGAGACCCAGTACTTC

V gene: TRBV5-1
D gene: -
clone size: -
J gene: TRBJ2-2
CDR3 protein: CASSLAPPDSRTGELFF
CDR3 DNA: TGCGCCAGCAGCTTGGCTCCCCCGGACAGTCGCACCGGGGAGCTGTTTTTT

V gene: TRBV30
D gene: -
clone size: -
J gene: TRBJ1-2
CDR3 protein: CAWSVLRDGYTF
CDR3 DNA: TGTGCCTGGAGTGTACTGAGGGACGGCTACACCTTC

V gene: TRBV13
D gene: -
clone size: few
J gene: TRBJ2-5
CDR3 protein: CASSLDAGVETQYF
CDR3 DNA: TGTGCCAGCAGCTTAGATGCAGGGGTGGAGACCCAGTACTTC

V gene: TRBV30
D gene: -
clone size: once
J gene: TRBJ1-5
CDR3 protein: CAWGTYLEPQHF
CDR3 DNA: TGTGCCTGGGGGACCTACCTTGAGCCCCAGCATTTT

V gene: TRBV25-1
D gene: -
clone size: -
J gene: TRBJ1-6
CDR3 protein: CASRSGGSSPLHF
CDR3 DNA: TGTGCCAGCAGGTCTGGGGGCAGTTCACCCCTCCACTTT

V gene: TRBV7-2
D gene: TRBD1
clone size: -
J gene: TRBJ1-1
CDR3 protein: CASSPRRGQGAIGTEAFF
CDR3 DNA: TGTGCCAGCAGCCCACGGAGGGGCCAGGGGGCGATAGGCACTGAAGCTTTCTTT

V gene: TRBV7-9
D gene: -
clone size: -
J gene: TRBJ2-7
CDR3 protein: CASSVTGPTDEQYF
CDR3 DNA: TGTGCCAGCAGCGTTACGGGACCGACTGACGAGCAGTACTTC

V gene: TRBV5-6
D gene: -
clone size: few
J gene: TRBJ2-7
CDR3 protein: CASSLASYEQYF
CDR3 DNA: TGTGCCAGCAGCTTGGCCTCCTACGAGCAGTACTTC

V gene: TRBV7-9
D gene: TRBD2
clone size: -
J gene: TRBJ2-5
CDR3 protein: CASSPSARGIQETQYF
CDR3 DNA: TGTGCCAGCAGCCCCTCCGCGCGGGGGATCCAAGAGACCCAGTACTTC

V gene: TRBV7-2
D gene: -
clone size: -
J gene: TRBJ1-1
CDR3 protein: CASSHQGLSEAFF
CDR3 DNA: TGTGCCAGCAGCCACCAGGGGCTAAGTGAAGCTTTCTTT

V gene: TRBV30
D gene: -
clone size: -
J gene: TRBJ2-1
CDR3 protein: CAWDWGSGGPPHEQFF
CDR3 DNA: TGTGCCTGGGATTGGGGTTCCGGGGGCCCTCCACATGAGCAGTTCTTC

V gene: TRBV6-5
D gene: TRBD1
clone size: -
J gene: TRBJ2-2
CDR3 protein: CASGTGNTGELFF
CDR3 DNA: TGTGCCAGCGGGACAGGGAACACCGGGGAGCTGTTTTTT

V gene: TRBV2
D gene: -
clone size: -
J gene: TRBJ2-7
CDR3 protein: CASSETYDTDYEQYF
CDR3 DNA: TGTGCCAGCAGTGAAACTTACGATACAGACTACGAGCAGTACTTC

V gene: TRBV5-1
D gene: TRBD1
clone size: few
J gene: TRBJ1-1
CDR3 protein: CASSFTGGKTEAFF
CDR3 DNA: TGCGCCAGCAGCTTCACAGGGGGAAAGACTGAAGCTTTCTTT

V gene: TRBV18
D gene: -
clone size: few
J gene: TRBJ2-6
CDR3 protein: CASSPISGANVLTF
CDR3 DNA: TGTGCCAGCTCACCAATATCTGGGGCCAACGTCCTGACTTTC

V gene: TRBV4-1
D gene: -
clone size: -
J gene: TRBJ2-3
CDR3 protein: CASSQDPAGASDTQYF
CDR3 DNA: TGCGCCAGCAGCCAAGATCCAGCGGGTGCCAGTGATACGCAGTATTTT

V gene: TRBV7-8
D gene: -
clone size: -
J gene: TRBJ1-2
CDR3 protein: CASSLVGEESYGYTF
CDR3 DNA: TGTGCCAGCAGCTTAGTTGGGGAGGAGAGCTATGGCTACACCTTC

V gene: TRBV5-1
D gene: -
clone size: -
J gene: TRBJ2-5
CDR3 protein: CASSLGGTALGETQYF
CDR3 DNA: TGCGCCAGCAGCTTGGGCGGGACAGCTCTTGGGGAGACCCAGTACTTC

V gene: TRBV29-1
D gene: -
clone size: -
J gene: TRBJ1-1
CDR3 protein: CSVVVGNTEAFF
CDR3 DNA: TGCAGCGTTGTTGTAGGGAACACTGAAGCTTTCTTT

V gene: TRBV11-2
D gene: TRBD1
clone size: few
J gene: TRBJ2-3
CDR3 protein: CASSLVPQGAPDTQYF
CDR3 DNA: TGTGCCAGCAGCTTAGTACCCCAGGGGGCTCCAGATACGCAGTATTTT

V gene: TRBV29-1
D gene: -
clone size: few
J gene: TRBJ2-2
CDR3 protein: CSAEGVENTGELFF
CDR3 DNA: TGCAGCGCGGAGGGAGTCGAAAACACCGGGGAGCTGTTTTTT

V gene: TRBV4-1
D gene: -
clone size: -
J gene: TRBJ2-7
CDR3 protein: CASSLRQDFYEQYF
CDR3 DNA: TGCGCCAGCAGCCTTCGACAGGATTTCTACGAGCAGTACTTC

V gene: TRBV7-7
D gene: TRBD2
clone size: -
J gene: TRBJ2-5
CDR3 protein: CASSFRLAGEQETQYF
CDR3 DNA: TGTGCTAGCAGCTTTCGACTAGCGGGGGAACAAGAGACCCAGTACTTC

V gene: TRBV4-1
D gene: TRBD2
clone size: -
J gene: TRBJ2-1
CDR3 protein: CASSPRTSGSSYNEQFF
CDR3 DNA: TGCGCCAGCAGCCCCCGGACTAGCGGGAGCTCCTACAATGAGCAGTTCTTC

V gene: TRBV27
D gene: TRBD2
clone size: -
J gene: TRBJ2-2
CDR3 protein: CASSLRLAYTGELFF
CDR3 DNA: TGTGCCAGCAGTTTAAGACTAGCTTATACCGGGGAGCTGTTTTTT

V gene: TRBV18
D gene: -
clone size: -
J gene: TRBJ2-2
CDR3 protein: CASSPTVTAKTGELFF
CDR3 DNA: TGTGCCAGCTCACCAACGGTGACAGCAAAAACCGGGGAGCTGTTTTTT

V gene: TRBV30
D gene: -
clone size: once
J gene: TRBJ1-3
CDR3 protein: CAWSDGYGGNTIYF
CDR3 DNA: TGTGCCTGGAGTGACGGGTATGGTGGAAACACCATATATTTT

V gene: TRBV6-6
D gene: -
clone size: -
J gene: TRBJ2-6
CDR3 protein: CASSPESSGANVLTF
CDR3 DNA: TGTGCCAGCAGTCCGGAAAGCTCTGGGGCCAACGTCCTGACTTTC

V gene: TRBV6-5
D gene: TRBD1
clone size: few
J gene: TRBJ1-2
CDR3 protein: CASRPSGQGVGYTF
CDR3 DNA: TGTGCCAGCAGACCCTCGGGACAGGGTGTCGGCTACACCTTC

V gene: TRBV27
D gene: -
clone size: -
J gene: TRBJ1-2
CDR3 protein: CASSLLRGDLSNYGYTF
CDR3 DNA: TGTGCCAGCAGTTTATTAAGAGGGGACCTTTCTAACTATGGCTACACCTTC